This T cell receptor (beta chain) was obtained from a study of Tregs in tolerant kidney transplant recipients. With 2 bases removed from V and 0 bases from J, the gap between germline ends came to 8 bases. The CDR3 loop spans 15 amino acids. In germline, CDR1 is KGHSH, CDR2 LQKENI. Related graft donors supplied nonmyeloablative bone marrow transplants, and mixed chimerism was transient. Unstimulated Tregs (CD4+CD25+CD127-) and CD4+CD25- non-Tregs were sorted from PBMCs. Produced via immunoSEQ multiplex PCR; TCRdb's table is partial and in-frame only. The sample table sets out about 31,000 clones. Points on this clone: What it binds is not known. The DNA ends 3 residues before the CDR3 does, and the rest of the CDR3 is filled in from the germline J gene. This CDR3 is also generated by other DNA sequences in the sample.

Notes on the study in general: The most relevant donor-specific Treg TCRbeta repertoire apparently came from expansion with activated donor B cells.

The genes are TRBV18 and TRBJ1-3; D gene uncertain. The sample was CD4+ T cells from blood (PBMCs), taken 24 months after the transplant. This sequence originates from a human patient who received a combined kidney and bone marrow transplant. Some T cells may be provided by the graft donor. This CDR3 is CASSPFQSSGNTIYF. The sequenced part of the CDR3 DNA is TGTGCCAGCTCACCATTTCAGAGCTCTGGAAACACC. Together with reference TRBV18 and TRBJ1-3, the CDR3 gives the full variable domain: NAGVMQNPRHLVRRRGQEARLRCSPMKGHSHVYWYRQLPEEGLKFMVYLQKENIIDESGMPKERFSAEFPKEGPSILRIQQVVRGDSAAYFCASSPFQSSGNTIYFGEGSWLTVV.